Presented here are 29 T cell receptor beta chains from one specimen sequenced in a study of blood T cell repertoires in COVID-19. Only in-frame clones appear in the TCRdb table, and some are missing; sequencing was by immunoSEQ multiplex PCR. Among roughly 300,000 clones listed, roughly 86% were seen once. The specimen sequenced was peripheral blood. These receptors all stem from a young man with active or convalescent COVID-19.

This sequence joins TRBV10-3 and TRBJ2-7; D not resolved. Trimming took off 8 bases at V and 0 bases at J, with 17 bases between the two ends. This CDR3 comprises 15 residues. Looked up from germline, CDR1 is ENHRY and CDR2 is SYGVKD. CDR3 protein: CAIRNPQPGSYEQYF. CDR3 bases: TGTGCCATCCGAAATCCTCAACCAGGCTCCTACGAGCAGTACTTC.

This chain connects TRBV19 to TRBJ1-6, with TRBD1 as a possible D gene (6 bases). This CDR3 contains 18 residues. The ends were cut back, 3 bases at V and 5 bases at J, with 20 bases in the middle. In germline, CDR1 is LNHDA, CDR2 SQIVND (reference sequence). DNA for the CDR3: TGTGCCAGTAGTATGGGGGCTTCGATGGGATCCAATAATTCACCCCTCCACTTT. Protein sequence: CASSMGASMGSNNSPLHF.

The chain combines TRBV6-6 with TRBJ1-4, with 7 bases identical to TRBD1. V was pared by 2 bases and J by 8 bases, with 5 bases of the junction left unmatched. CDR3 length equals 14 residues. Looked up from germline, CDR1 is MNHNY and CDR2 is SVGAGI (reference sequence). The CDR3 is CASSYRGRTEKLFF. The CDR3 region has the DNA TGTGCCAGCAGTTACAGGGGGCGAACCGAAAAACTGTTTTTT.

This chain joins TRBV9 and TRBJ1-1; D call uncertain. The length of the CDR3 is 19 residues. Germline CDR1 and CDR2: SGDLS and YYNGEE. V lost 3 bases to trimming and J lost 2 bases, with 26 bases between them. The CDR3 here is CASSDQTPGDQVFNTEAFF. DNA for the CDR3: TGTGCCAGCAGCGACCAGACCCCAGGCGACCAGGTTTTCAACACTGAAGCTTTCTTT.

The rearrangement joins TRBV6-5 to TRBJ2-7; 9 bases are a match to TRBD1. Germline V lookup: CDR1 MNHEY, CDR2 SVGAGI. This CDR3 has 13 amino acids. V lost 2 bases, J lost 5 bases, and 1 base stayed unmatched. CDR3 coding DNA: TGTGCCAGCAGTTACGGGGACAGGGACGAGCAGTACTTC. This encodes CASSYGDRDEQYF.

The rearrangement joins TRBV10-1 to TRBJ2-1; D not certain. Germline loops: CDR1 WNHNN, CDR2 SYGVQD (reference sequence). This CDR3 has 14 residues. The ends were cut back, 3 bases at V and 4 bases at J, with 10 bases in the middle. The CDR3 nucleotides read TGCGCCAGCAGTGATACGAGAGGTTACAATGAGCAGTTCTTC. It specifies CASSDTRGYNEQFF.

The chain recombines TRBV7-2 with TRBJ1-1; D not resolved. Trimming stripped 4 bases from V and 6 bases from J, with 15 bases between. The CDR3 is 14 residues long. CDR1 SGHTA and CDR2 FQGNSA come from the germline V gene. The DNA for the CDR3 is TGTGCCAGCAGCTCATACTATGGATCACCTGAAGCTTTCTTT. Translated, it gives CASSSYYGSPEAFF.

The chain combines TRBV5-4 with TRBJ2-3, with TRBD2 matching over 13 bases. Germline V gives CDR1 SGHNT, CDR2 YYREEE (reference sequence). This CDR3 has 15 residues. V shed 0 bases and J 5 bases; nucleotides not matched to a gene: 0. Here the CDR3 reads CASSLGTSGGDTQYF. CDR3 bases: TGTGCCAGCAGCTTGGGGACTAGCGGGGGAGATACGCAGTATTTT.

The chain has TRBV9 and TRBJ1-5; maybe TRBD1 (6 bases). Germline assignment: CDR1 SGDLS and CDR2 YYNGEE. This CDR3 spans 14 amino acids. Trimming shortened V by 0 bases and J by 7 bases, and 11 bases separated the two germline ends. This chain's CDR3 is CASSVGTQGQPQHF. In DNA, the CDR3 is TGTGCCAGCAGCGTAGGGACCCAGGGGCAGCCCCAGCATTTT.

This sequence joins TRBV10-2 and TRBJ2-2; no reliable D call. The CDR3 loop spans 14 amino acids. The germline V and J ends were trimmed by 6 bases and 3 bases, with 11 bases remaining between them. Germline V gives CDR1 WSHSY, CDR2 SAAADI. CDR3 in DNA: TGCGCCAGCAGGGATAGTGCGGACACCGGGGAGCTGTTTTTT. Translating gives CASRDSADTGELFF.

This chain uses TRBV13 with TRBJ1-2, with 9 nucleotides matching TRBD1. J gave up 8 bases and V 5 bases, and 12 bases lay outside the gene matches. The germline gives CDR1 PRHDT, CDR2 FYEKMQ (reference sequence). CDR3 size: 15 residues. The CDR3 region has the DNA TGTGCCAGCAGCCCAAGGGGACAGGGATTGGAAGGCTACACCTTC. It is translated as CASSPRGQGLEGYTF.

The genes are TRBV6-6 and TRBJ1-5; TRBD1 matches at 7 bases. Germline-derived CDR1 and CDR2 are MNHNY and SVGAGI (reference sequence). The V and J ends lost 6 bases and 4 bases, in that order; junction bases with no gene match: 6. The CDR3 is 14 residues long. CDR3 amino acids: CASSSDRVNQPQHF. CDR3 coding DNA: TGTGCCAGCAGCTCAGACAGGGTTAATCAGCCCCAGCATTTT.

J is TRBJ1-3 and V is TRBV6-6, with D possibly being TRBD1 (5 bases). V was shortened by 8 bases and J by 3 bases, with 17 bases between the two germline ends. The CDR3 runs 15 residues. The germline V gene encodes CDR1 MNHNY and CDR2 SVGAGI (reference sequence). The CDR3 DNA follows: TGTGCCAGCTATCTTCCCGGGGGGAATGGAAACACCATATATTTT. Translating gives CASYLPGGNGNTIYF.

CDR3 in DNA: TGCGCCAGCAGCGCGGACTACGAGCAGTACTTC. It codes for CASSADYEQYF. The rearrangement joins TRBV5-1 to TRBJ2-7; D is undetermined. CDR1 is SGHRS, CDR2 YFSETQ, per germline. This CDR3 has 11 amino acids. The ends were cut back, 4 bases at V and 3 bases at J, with 5 bases in the middle.

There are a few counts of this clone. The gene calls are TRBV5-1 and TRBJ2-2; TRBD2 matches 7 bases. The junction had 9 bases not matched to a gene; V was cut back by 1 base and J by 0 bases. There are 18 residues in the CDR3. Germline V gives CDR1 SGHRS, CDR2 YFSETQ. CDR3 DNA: TGCGCCAGCAGCTTGAAAAAGCGGGGTATGCCGAACACCGGGGAGCTGTTTTTT. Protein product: CASSLKKRGMPNTGELFF. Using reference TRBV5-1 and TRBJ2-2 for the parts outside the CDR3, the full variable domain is KAGVTQTPRYLIKTRGQQVTLSCSPISGHRSVSWYQQTPGQGLQFLFEYFSETQRNKGNFPGRFSGRQFSNSRSEMNVSTLELGDSALYLCASSLKKRGMPNTGELFFGEGSRLTVL.

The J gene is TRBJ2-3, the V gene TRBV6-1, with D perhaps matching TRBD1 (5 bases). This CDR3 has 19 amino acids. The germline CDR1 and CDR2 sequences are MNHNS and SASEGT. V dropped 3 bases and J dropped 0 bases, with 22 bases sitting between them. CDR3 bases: TGTGCCAGCAGTGATCCTTCAGGTAGGGGCCAAGGTAGCACAGATACGCAGTATTTT. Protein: CASSDPSGRGQGSTDTQYF.

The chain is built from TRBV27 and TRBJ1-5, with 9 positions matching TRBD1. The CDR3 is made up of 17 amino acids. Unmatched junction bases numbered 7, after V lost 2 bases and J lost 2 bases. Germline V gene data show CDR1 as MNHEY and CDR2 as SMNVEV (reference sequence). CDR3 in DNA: TGTGCCAGCAGTTTAAACCGGGACAGGGTTGGCAATCAGCCCCAGCATTTT. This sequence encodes CASSLNRDRVGNQPQHF.

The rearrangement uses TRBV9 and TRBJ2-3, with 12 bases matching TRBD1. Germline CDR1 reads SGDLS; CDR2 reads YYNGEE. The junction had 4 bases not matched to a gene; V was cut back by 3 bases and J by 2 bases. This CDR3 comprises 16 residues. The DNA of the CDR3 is TGTGCCAGCAGCGCCGGGACAGGGGGCATCACAGATACGCAGTATTTT. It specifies CASSAGTGGITDTQYF.

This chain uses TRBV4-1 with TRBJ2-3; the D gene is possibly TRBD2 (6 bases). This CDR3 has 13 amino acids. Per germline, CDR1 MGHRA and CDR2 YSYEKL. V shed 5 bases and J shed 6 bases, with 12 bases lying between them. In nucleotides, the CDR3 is TGCGCCAGCAGCTGGGGAGGAGGCGATACGCAGTATTTT. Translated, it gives CASSWGGGDTQYF.

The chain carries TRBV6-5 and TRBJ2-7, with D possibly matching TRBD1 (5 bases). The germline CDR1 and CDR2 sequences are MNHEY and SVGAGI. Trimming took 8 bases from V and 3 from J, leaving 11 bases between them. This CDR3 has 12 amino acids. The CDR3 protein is CASQDSLYEQYF. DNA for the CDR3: TGTGCCAGCCAAGACAGTCTCTACGAGCAGTACTTC.

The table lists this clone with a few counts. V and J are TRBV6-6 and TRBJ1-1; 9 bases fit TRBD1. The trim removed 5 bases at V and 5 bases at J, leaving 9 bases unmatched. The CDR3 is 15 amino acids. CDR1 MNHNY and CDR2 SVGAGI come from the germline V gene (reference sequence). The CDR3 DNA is TGTGCCAGCAGTCAGGGGGGACAGGGAGGGACTGAAGCTTTCTTT. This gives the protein CASSQGGQGGTEAFF.

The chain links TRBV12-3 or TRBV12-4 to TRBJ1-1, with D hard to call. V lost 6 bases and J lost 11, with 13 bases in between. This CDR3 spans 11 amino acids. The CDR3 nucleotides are TGTGCCAGCAGACGCGAGGAGGTGGCTTTCTTT. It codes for CASRREEVAFF.

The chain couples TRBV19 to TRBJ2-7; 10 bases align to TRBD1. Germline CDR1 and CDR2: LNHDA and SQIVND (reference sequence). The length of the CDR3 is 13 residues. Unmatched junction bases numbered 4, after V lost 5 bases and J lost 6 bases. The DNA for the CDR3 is TGTGCCAGTAGTGGGACAGGGGCGCGCGAGCAGTACTTC. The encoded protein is CASSGTGAREQYF.

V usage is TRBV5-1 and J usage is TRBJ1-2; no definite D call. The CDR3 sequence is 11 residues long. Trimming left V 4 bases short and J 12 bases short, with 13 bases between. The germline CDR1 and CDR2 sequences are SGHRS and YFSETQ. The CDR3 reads CASSTGSLHTF. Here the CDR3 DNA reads TGCGCCAGCAGCACGGGGTCTTTACACACCTTC.

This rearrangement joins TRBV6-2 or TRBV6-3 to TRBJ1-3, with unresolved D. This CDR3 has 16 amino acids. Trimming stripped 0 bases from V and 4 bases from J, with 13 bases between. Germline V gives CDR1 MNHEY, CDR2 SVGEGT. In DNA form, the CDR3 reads TGTGCCAGCAGTTACTCGTCGGGGTCCGGCGGAAACACCATATATTTT. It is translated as CASSYSSGSGGNTIYF.

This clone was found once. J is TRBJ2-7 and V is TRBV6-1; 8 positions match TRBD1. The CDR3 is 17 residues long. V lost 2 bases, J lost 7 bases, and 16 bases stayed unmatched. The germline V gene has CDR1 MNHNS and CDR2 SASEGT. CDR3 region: CASSELFARGRREEQYF. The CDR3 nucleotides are TGTGCCAGCAGTGAACTATTTGCCAGGGGGCGCAGGGAGGAGCAGTACTTC.

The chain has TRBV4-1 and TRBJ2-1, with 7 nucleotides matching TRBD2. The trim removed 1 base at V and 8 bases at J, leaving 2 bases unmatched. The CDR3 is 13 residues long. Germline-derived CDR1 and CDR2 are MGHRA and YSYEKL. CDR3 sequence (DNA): TGCGCCAGCAGCCAAGTTGGGGGGGATGAGCAGTTCTTC. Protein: CASSQVGGDEQFF.

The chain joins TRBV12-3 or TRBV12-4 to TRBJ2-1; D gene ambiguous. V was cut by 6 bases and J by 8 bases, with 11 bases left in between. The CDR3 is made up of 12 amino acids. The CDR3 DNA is TGTGCCAGCAGCCCAGGTTGGCATGAGCAGTTCTTC. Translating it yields CASSPGWHEQFF.

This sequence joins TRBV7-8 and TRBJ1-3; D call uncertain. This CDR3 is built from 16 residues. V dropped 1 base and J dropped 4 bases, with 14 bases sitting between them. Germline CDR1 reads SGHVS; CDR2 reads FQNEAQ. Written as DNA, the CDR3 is TGTGCCAGCAGCTTAGATACGGCCGCAGCGGGAAACACCATATATTTT. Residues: CASSLDTAAAGNTIYF.